The entry below describes one T cell receptor (beta chain). CDR1 and CDR2 from the germline V gene are SGHVS and FQNEAQ. V lost 5 bases to trimming and J lost 3 bases; unmatched junction nucleotides: 5. The CDR3 length is 15 residues. This record belongs to a study of control samples from healthy donors and cancer patients. Clones were read by immunoSEQ multiplex PCR, and TCRdb kept only the in-frame ones, dropping some. The profile shows approximately 190,000 clones, about 89% of them singletons. The V gene is TRBV7-8, the J gene TRBJ2-3, with TRBD2 matching over 10 bases. The sequence came from a man in his thirties or forties in good health. Source material: blood. The CDR3 reads CASSPLAGETDTQYF. The CDR3 DNA reads TGTGCCAGCAGCCCTCTAGCGGGGGAGACAGATACGCAGTATTTT.